One sample yielded the 22 T cell receptor beta chains listed below, sequenced in a study of STAT3 mutations in large granular lymphocyte leukemia. Study-wide results and caveats: Every T-LGLL patient had at least one immunodominant TCRbeta clonotype.

No antigen is known for these receptors. Libraries were prepared by immunoSEQ multiplex PCR; TCRdb keeps only in-frame clonotypes and omits some of them. The sample includes about 4,600 clones, around 47% of them seen just once. The sample was peripheral blood mononuclear cells. The origin of the receptors is a man in his sixties with T-cell large granular lymphocyte leukemia. Some clones in this sample may be carry-over from other donors' samples.

By share, this clone ranks as medium-sized (0.01 to 0.1%). The gene calls are TRBV6-1 and TRBJ1-6; D possibly corresponds to TRBD1 (6 bases). Trimming took 2 bases from V and 14 from J, leaving 13 bases between them. The CDR3 has 13 residues. Germline-derived CDR1 and CDR2 are MNHNS and SASEGT. The CDR3 protein is CASSESRGLTLHF. The CDR3 region has the DNA TGTGCCAGCAGTGAATCCAGGGGCTTGACCCTCCACTTT.

The chain carries TRBV5-1 and TRBJ2-1; D tentatively reads TRBD1 or TRBD2 (5 bases each). This CDR3 is built from 14 residues. Between the trimmed V and J ends, which lost 3 bases and 2 bases, there was a span of 9 bases. The germline V gene encodes CDR1 SGHRS and CDR2 YFSETQ. The CDR3 nucleotides are TGCGCCAGCAGCTCGGGGCTTCCCTACAATGAGCAGTTCTTC. Protein: CASSSGLPYNEQFF.

V and J are TRBV18 and TRBJ2-3, with 8 bases fitting TRBD2. Germline CDR1 is KGHSH and CDR2 is LQKENI. CDR3 length: 14 residues. V dropped 2 bases and J dropped 4; count of bases not matched to a gene: 2. CDR3 nucleotide sequence: TGTGCCAGCTCACCAAGCGGGGGTTCAGATACGCAGTATTTT. It encodes CASSPSGGSDTQYF. The full variable domain, rest sourced from reference TRBV18 and TRBJ2-3, is NAGVMQNPRHLVRRRGQEARLRCSPMKGHSHVYWYRQLPEEGLKFMVYLQKENIIDESGMPKERFSAEFPKEGPSILRIQQVVRGDSAAYFCASSPSGGSDTQYFGPGTRLTVL.

Only a few counts were recorded for this clone. The rearrangement joins TRBV6-6 to TRBJ1-2; D remains unclear. Deletions cut 5 bases from V and 2 bases from J, with 15 bases between. Germline V gives CDR1 MNHNY, CDR2 SVGAGI (reference sequence). The CDR3 has 15 amino acids. CDR3 in amino acids: CASSGSSGRNYGYTF. The CDR3 DNA reads as TGTGCCAGCAGTGGTTCGTCGGGCCGAAACTATGGCTACACCTTC.

The V call is TRBV5-1, the J call TRBJ2-7; D unclear. The germline gives CDR1 SGHRS, CDR2 YFSETQ. The CDR3 extends over 13 amino acids. V was clipped by 0 bases and J by 4 bases, with 8 bases between them. CDR3 in DNA: TGCGCCAGCAGCTTGGGACCCGAGTACGAGCAGTACGTC. Translating it yields CASSLGPEYEQYV.

The chain uses TRBV6-1 and TRBJ2-7; perhaps TRBD2 as D (6 bases). The CDR3 extends over 13 amino acids. Germline CDR1 is MNHNS and CDR2 is SASEGT. V lost 5 bases, J lost 3 bases, and 11 bases lay in between. CDR3 loop: CASSLTTSYEQYV. Written as DNA, the CDR3 is TGTGCCAGCAGTCTAACGACTAGCTACGAGCAGTACGTC.

The chain couples TRBV7-9 to TRBJ1-1, with D tentatively TRBD1 (6 bases). The CDR3 loop spans 14 amino acids. Looked up from germline, CDR1 is SEHNR and CDR2 is FQNEAQ (reference sequence). V was clipped by 4 bases and J by 2 bases, with 11 bases between them. The CDR3 sequence is CASSSQGLNTEAFF. The CDR3 bases are TGTGCCAGCAGCTCACAGGGTTTAAACACTGAAGCTTTCTTT.

CDR3 sequence (DNA): TGTGCCAGCAGACGAACCGGGATCGGACACACAGATACGCAGTATTTT. It codes for CASRRTGIGHTDTQYF. The J gene is TRBJ2-3, the V gene TRBV7-9; the D gene could be TRBD1 or TRBD2 (5 bases each). The CDR3 length is 16 residues. V dropped 6 bases and J dropped 2 bases, with 18 bases sitting between them. From germline, CDR1 is SEHNR and CDR2 FQNEAQ (reference sequence).

This clone was detected a few times. The chain couples TRBV5-1 to TRBJ2-7, with a possible D match to TRBD2 (6 bases). CDR1 SGHRS and CDR2 YFSETQ come from the germline V gene. CDR3 size: 14 residues. Trimming left V 0 bases short and J 7 bases short, with 14 bases between. CDR3 amino acids: CASSLGDSRGEQYF. DNA for the CDR3: TGCGCCAGCAGCTTGGGGGACTCGAGAGGGGAGCAGTACTTC.

The chain uses TRBV6-5 and TRBJ2-7, with D perhaps matching TRBD1 (5 bases). This CDR3 comprises 11 residues. V was trimmed by 6 bases and J by 6 bases, leaving 9 bases between them. Germline V gene lookup returns CDR1 MNHEY and CDR2 SVGAGI. In DNA form, the CDR3 reads TGTGCCAGCAGCCAGGGTGGCGAGCAGTACGTC. Translating gives CASSQGGEQYV.

For this clone: The junction and the germline gene differ at one end; a read error may be behind it. The rearrangement uses TRBV5-4 and TRBJ2-4; 10 bases align to TRBD2. The CDR3 is 10 residues long. Per the germline V gene, CDR1 is SGHNT and CDR2 is YYREEE (reference sequence). CDR3 sequence reads: CASSLLGLAF. The CDR3 bases are TGTGCCAGCAGCTTGTTGGGACTAGCGTTC.

J is TRBJ2-1 and V is TRBV7-9; no clear D. Trimming took 8 bases from V and 14 from J, leaving 16 bases between them. The CDR3 length is 11 residues. The germline V gene has CDR1 SEHNR and CDR2 FQNEAQ (reference sequence). The CDR3 nucleotides read TGTGCCAGCTCCAACACCCTGGGTGAGTTCTTC. The encoded protein is CASSNTLGEFF.

There are a few counts of this clone. The chain uses TRBV13 and TRBJ1-4; 9 nucleotides agree with TRBD1. The trim removed 4 bases at V and 6 bases at J, leaving 12 bases unmatched. The CDR3 sequence is 17 residues long. Germline V gives CDR1 PRHDT, CDR2 FYEKMQ (reference sequence). The CDR3 reads CASSSPTLQGADEKLFF. For the CDR3, the DNA is TGTGCCAGCAGCTCACCAACACTACAGGGGGCGGATGAAAAACTGTTTTTT.

This clone was recorded a few times. The chain couples TRBV5-1 to TRBJ1-2; 7 bases agree with TRBD1. The CDR3 sequence is 15 residues long. The V segment lost 0 bases and the J segment 7 bases; nucleotides outside the gene matches: 9. CDR1 SGHRS and CDR2 YFSETQ come from the germline V gene. DNA for the CDR3: TGCGCCAGCAGCTTGGAAGCACAGGGGACAGTTGGCTACACCTTC. Protein sequence: CASSLEAQGTVGYTF. Variable domain in full (rest from reference TRBV5-1 and TRBJ1-2): KAGVTQTPRYLIKTRGQQVTLSCSPISGHRSVSWYQQTPGQGLQFLFEYFSETQRNKGNFPGRFSGRQFSNSRSEMNVSTLELGDSALYLCASSLEAQGTVGYTFGSGTRLTVV.

This clone was counted between two and nine times. V is TRBV30 and J is TRBJ1-2, with D possibly TRBD1 on 5 matching bases. The CDR3 spans 10 residues. CDR1 GTSNPN and CDR2 SVGIG come from the germline V gene (reference sequence). CDR3: CAGGGSGYTF. For the CDR3, the DNA is TGTGCTGGCGGGGGTTCCGGCTACACCTTC. Complete variable domain (other parts from reference TRBV30 and TRBJ1-2): SQTIHQWPATLVQPVGSPLSLECTVEGTSNPNLYWYRQAAGRGLQLLFYSVGIGQISSEVPQNLSASRPQDRQFILSSKKLLLSDSGFYLCAGGGSGYTFGSGTRLTVV.

The table lists this clone with a count of one. This chain connects TRBV29-1 to TRBJ2-7; tentative D call: TRBD2 (5 bases). The germline CDR1 and CDR2 sequences are SQVTM and ANQGSEA. The CDR3 length is 10 residues. V was cut by 7 bases and J by 6 bases, with 10 bases left in between. CDR3 sequence reads: CSAGGVEQYF. In DNA form, the CDR3 reads TGCAGCGCCGGAGGCGTCGAGCAGTACTTC.

This clone was seen more than once but under ten times. CDR3 sequence reads: CSVEFVYGGYTF. The CDR3, as DNA: TGCAGCGTTGAATTTGTATACGGTGGCTACACCTTC. The chain carries TRBV29-1 and TRBJ1-2, with D unclear. The CDR3 spans 12 residues. Germline CDR1 SQVTM, CDR2 ANQGSEA. V was trimmed by 2 bases and J by 7 bases, leaving 11 bases between them.

This clone showed up just a few times. J is TRBJ1-2 and V is TRBV27; 9 bases line up with TRBD1. Germline CDR1 is MNHEY and CDR2 is SMNVEV (reference sequence). This CDR3 comprises 14 residues. The V gene end was trimmed by 3 bases and the J gene end by 7 bases; junction bases not matched to a gene: 6. CDR3 protein: CASSFRQGVGGYTF. The CDR3 nucleotides read TGTGCCAGCAGTTTTAGACAGGGGGTAGGTGGCTACACCTTC.

This clone was found a few times. This chain joins TRBV6-6 and TRBJ2-1, with 8 bases that match TRBD2. The CDR3 has 14 amino acids. Germline V lookup: CDR1 MNHNY, CDR2 SVGAGI (reference sequence). V lost 2 bases, J lost 10 bases, and 7 bases stayed unmatched. Here the CDR3 DNA reads TGTGCCAGCAGTTACGACGCGGGAGGTGGGGAGCAGTTCTTC. Encoded protein: CASSYDAGGGEQFF.

The chain has TRBV18 and TRBJ2-5, with D possibly matching TRBD2 (5 bases). V lost 3 bases, J lost 7 bases, and 12 bases lay in between. CDR3 length: 13 residues. Germline V gene data show CDR1 as KGHSH and CDR2 as LQKENI. CDR3 residues: CASSPWEPGTQYF. The CDR3 coding sequence is TGTGCCAGCTCACCGTGGGAGCCGGGGACCCAGTACTTC.

The chain uses TRBV7-2 and TRBJ2-7, with TRBD2 as a possible D gene (5 bases). The CDR3 sequence is 13 residues long. Trimming pared 2 bases from V and 6 bases from J, leaving 11 bases between. Germline V gene lookup returns CDR1 SGHTA and CDR2 FQGNSA. Here the CDR3 DNA reads TGTGCCAGCAGCTTAATGCGACTATCCGAGCAGTACGTC. It yields the protein CASSLMRLSEQYV.

The chain employs TRBV18 and TRBJ2-5; D is unclear. V lost 5 bases, J lost 6 bases, and 13 bases lay in between. Germline CDR1 is KGHSH and CDR2 is LQKENI. This CDR3 is built from 13 residues. In DNA, the CDR3 is TGTGCCAGCTCATCCACCCACAGCCAGACCCAGTACTTC. Translation gives CASSSTHSQTQYF.